A selection of T cell receptor beta chains follows, all from one sample in a study of CD8 T cells in Susac syndrome. One entry per CDR3 protein results from TCRdb running MiXCR on the immunoSEQ multiplex PCR reads. This sample has some 150,000 distinct CDR3 sequences, with around 94% found just once. The sequencing sample was made of CD4+ T cells from PBMCs. These receptors came from a human donor in good health. Both conserved end residues are part of each CDR3. A D gene is named only where the DNA matches it firmly. Size is stated for part of the rows, as once, few or many counts, or as a class when the clone is expanded.

j_gene: TRBJ1-5
d_gene: -
abundance: -
v_gene: TRBV7-9
CDR3aa: CASSLGHQPQHF
CDR3nt: TGTGCCAGCAGCTTGGGACATCAGCCCCAGCATTTT

j_gene: TRBJ1-1
d_gene: -
abundance: -
v_gene: TRBV7-3
CDR3aa: CASSRQPNTEAFF
CDR3nt: TGTGCCAGCAGCCGACAGCCGAACACTGAAGCTTTCTTT

j_gene: TRBJ1-1
d_gene: -
abundance: -
v_gene: TRBV29-1
CDR3aa: CSVVVKNMNTETFF
CDR3nt: TGCAGCGTTGTAGTAAAGAATATGAACACTGAAACTTTCTTT

j_gene: TRBJ2-7
d_gene: -
abundance: -
v_gene: TRBV30
CDR3aa: CAWNPGLLLEQYF
CDR3nt: TGTGCCTGGAACCCCGGACTTTTATTGGAGCAGTACTTC

j_gene: TRBJ1-1
d_gene: -
abundance: -
v_gene: TRBV19
CDR3aa: CASSLVFPNTEAFF
CDR3nt: TGTGCCAGTAGTTTGGTGTTCCCGAACACTGAAGCTTTCTTT

j_gene: TRBJ2-2
d_gene: -
abundance: -
v_gene: TRBV3-1
CDR3aa: CASSHRGRGRTGELFF
CDR3nt: TGTGCCAGCAGCCACAGGGGCAGGGGACGCACCGGGGAGCTGTTTTTT

j_gene: TRBJ2-3
d_gene: -
abundance: -
v_gene: TRBV29-1
CDR3aa: CSVEGELGTDTQYF
CDR3nt: TGCAGCGTTGAGGGAGAACTAGGCACAGATACGCAGTATTTT

j_gene: TRBJ1-2
d_gene: -
abundance: -
v_gene: TRBV7-6
CDR3aa: CASSPDQRNYGYTF
CDR3nt: TGTGCCAGCAGCCCAGATCAAAGAAACTATGGCTACACCTTC

j_gene: TRBJ2-3
d_gene: TRBD2
abundance: -
v_gene: TRBV7-9
CDR3aa: CASSTQTSASTDTQYF
CDR3nt: TGTGCCAGCAGCACGCAGACTAGCGCAAGCACAGATACGCAGTATTTT

j_gene: TRBJ1-1
d_gene: -
abundance: -
v_gene: TRBV29-1
CDR3aa: CSVSLVNTEAFF
CDR3nt: TGCAGCGTTAGTCTGGTGAACACTGAAGCTTTCTTT

j_gene: TRBJ1-1
d_gene: TRBD1
abundance: -
v_gene: TRBV3-1
CDR3aa: CASSQVAGQKNTEAFF
CDR3nt: TGTGCCAGCAGCCAAGTAGCGGGACAGAAGAACACTGAAGCTTTCTTT

j_gene: TRBJ2-7
d_gene: -
abundance: -
v_gene: TRBV30
CDR3aa: CAWSGDNGEEQYF
CDR3nt: TGTGCCTGGAGCGGGGACAACGGAGAAGAGCAGTACTTC

j_gene: TRBJ2-3
d_gene: -
abundance: once
v_gene: TRBV5-1
CDR3aa: CASSGLTADTDTQYF
CDR3nt: TGCGCCAGCAGCGGGCTAACGGCCGACACAGATACGCAGTATTTT

j_gene: TRBJ2-1
d_gene: -
abundance: -
v_gene: TRBV19
CDR3aa: CASRRGGGDRYEQFF
CDR3nt: TGTGCCAGTAGGAGGGGGGGAGGAGACAGATATGAGCAGTTCTTC

j_gene: TRBJ2-7
d_gene: -
abundance: -
v_gene: TRBV20-1
CDR3aa: CSARAPGTHFYEQYF
CDR3nt: TGCAGTGCTAGAGCCCCCGGGACTCACTTCTACGAGCAGTACTTC

j_gene: TRBJ2-1
d_gene: TRBD1
abundance: -
v_gene: TRBV30
CDR3aa: CAWSGGQGSYNEQFF
CDR3nt: TGTGCCTGGAGTGGGGGACAGGGCTCGTACAATGAGCAGTTCTTC

j_gene: TRBJ2-7
d_gene: -
abundance: -
v_gene: TRBV3-1
CDR3aa: CASSQDYRKEQYF
CDR3nt: TGTGCCAGCAGCCAAGACTACCGGAAGGAGCAGTACTTC

j_gene: TRBJ2-7
d_gene: TRBD2
abundance: -
v_gene: TRBV20-1
CDR3aa: CSATSGSYEQYF
CDR3nt: TGCAGTGCCACGAGCGGGAGCTACGAGCAGTACTTC

j_gene: TRBJ2-7
d_gene: TRBD1
abundance: -
v_gene: TRBV12-3/TRBV12-4
CDR3aa: CASSRASRDRRGYEQYF
CDR3nt: TGTGCCAGCAGTCGTGCGAGCCGGGACAGAAGAGGCTACGAGCAGTACTTC

j_gene: TRBJ1-1
d_gene: -
abundance: -
v_gene: TRBV5-4
CDR3aa: CASSPEALMNTEAFF
CDR3nt: TGTGCCAGCAGCCCGGAAGCGTTAATGAACACTGAAGCTTTCTTT

j_gene: TRBJ2-7
d_gene: -
abundance: -
v_gene: TRBV28
CDR3aa: CASSLGGAKGSYEQYF
CDR3nt: TGTGCCAGCAGTTTGGGGGGGGCTAAAGGGTCCTACGAGCAGTACTTC

j_gene: TRBJ1-2
d_gene: -
abundance: -
v_gene: TRBV3-1
CDR3aa: CASSQEGTAPYGYTF
CDR3nt: TGTGCCAGCAGCCAAGAAGGTACAGCCCCCTATGGCTACACCTTC

j_gene: TRBJ2-1
d_gene: TRBD1
abundance: -
v_gene: TRBV6-1
CDR3aa: CASSVSQGTVYNEQFF
CDR3nt: TGTGCCAGCAGTGTTTCACAGGGGACCGTATACAATGAGCAGTTCTTC

j_gene: TRBJ1-2
d_gene: -
abundance: once
v_gene: TRBV5-1
CDR3aa: CASSLRDGLYGYTF
CDR3nt: TGCGCCAGCAGCTTGAGGGACGGACTCTATGGCTACACCTTC

j_gene: TRBJ1-6
d_gene: TRBD1
abundance: once
v_gene: TRBV28
CDR3aa: CASSPDRASLSPLHF
CDR3nt: TGTGCCAGCAGTCCGGACAGGGCGTCGTTATCACCCCTCCACTTT

j_gene: TRBJ2-3
d_gene: TRBD1
abundance: -
v_gene: TRBV20-1
CDR3aa: CSARDGRTGRLFAQYF
CDR3nt: TGCAGTGCTAGAGATGGCCGGACAGGGAGATTATTTGCGCAGTATTTT

j_gene: TRBJ2-7
d_gene: TRBD1
abundance: -
v_gene: TRBV20-1
CDR3aa: CSASRAVNPEGAYEQYF
CDR3nt: TGCAGTGCTAGTAGGGCGGTTAACCCCGAGGGGGCGTACGAGCAGTACTTC

j_gene: TRBJ2-2
d_gene: -
abundance: -
v_gene: TRBV9
CDR3aa: CASSVAGVESTGELFF
CDR3nt: TGTGCCAGCAGCGTAGCGGGGGTGGAGAGCACCGGGGAGCTGTTTTTT

j_gene: TRBJ2-5
d_gene: TRBD2
abundance: once
v_gene: TRBV29-1
CDR3aa: CSVRGGANQETQYF
CDR3nt: TGCAGCGTTCGGGGGGGCGCTAATCAAGAGACCCAGTACTTC

j_gene: TRBJ1-3
d_gene: -
abundance: -
v_gene: TRBV19
CDR3aa: CASSMGGSSGNTIYF
CDR3nt: TGTGCCAGTAGTATGGGCGGGAGCTCTGGAAACACCATATATTTT